The 16 T cell receptor beta chains below all came from one sample that was sequenced in a study of cytomegalovirus exposure and HLA in healthy donors. The PCR had 60 Vbeta and 13 Jbeta primers. TCRdb's copy holds only in-frame clones and misses some; the assay was immunoSEQ multiplex PCR. The data show more than 90,000 clones, with around 76% seen just once and roughly 6.9% held by the top ten. The sequencing sample was made of PBMCs. The receptors originated from a man between 40 and 49 years old in good health and CMV-seropositive.

This chain uses TRBV7-2 with TRBJ2-1, with 8 bases identical to TRBD2. CDR1 SGHTA and CDR2 FQGNSA come from the germline V gene. CDR3 length: 15 residues. V lost 5 bases and J lost 3; bases outside the gene matches: 6. CDR3 loop: CASSPGLGGYNEQFF. The CDR3 bases are TGTGCCAGCAGCCCGGGACTAGGTGGCTACAATGAGCAGTTCTTC.

The rearrangement joins TRBV28 to TRBJ2-3; a possible D gene is TRBD2 (5 bases). The CDR3 covers 14 residues. The germline gives CDR1 MDHEN, CDR2 SYDVKM. The germline V and J ends were trimmed by 4 bases and 0 bases, with 8 bases remaining between them. The CDR3 DNA sequence: TGTGCCAGCAGTTGGACTTCTAGCACAGATACGCAGTATTTT. Amino acids: CASSWTSSTDTQYF.

The chain couples TRBV7-9 to TRBJ2-7, with 14 bases that match TRBD2. Germline assignment: CDR1 SEHNR and CDR2 FQNEAQ (reference sequence). This CDR3 contains 17 residues. V lost 4 bases and J lost 5; bases outside the gene matches: 10. The CDR3 reads CASSSAGTSGSINEQYF. CDR3 coding DNA: TGTGCCAGCAGCTCCGCGGGGACTAGCGGGAGTATCAACGAGCAGTACTTC.

This chain connects TRBV25-1 to TRBJ2-7; perhaps TRBD1 as D (5 bases). The CDR3 spans 15 residues. V was pared by 4 bases and J by 4 bases, with 17 bases between. Germline CDR1 is MGHDK and CDR2 is SYGVNS. CDR3 in amino acids: CASSGTPGSYYEQYF. The DNA of the CDR3 is TGTGCCAGCAGTGGGACCCCAGGGTCCTATTACGAGCAGTACTTC.

The gene calls are TRBV11-3 and TRBJ2-1; 8 bases map to TRBD1. The CDR3 runs 16 residues. CDR1 and CDR2 from the germline V gene are SGHNT and YENEEA. V shed 1 base, J shed 0 bases, and the junction held 2 bases outside the gene matches. The CDR3 DNA sequence: TGTGCCAGCAGCTTAGGGGGGACAGGCTCCTACAATGAGCAGTTCTTC. As protein: CASSLGGTGSYNEQFF. The variable domain in full, with the rest retrieved from reference TRBV11-3 and TRBJ2-1, is EAGVVQSPRYKIIEKKQPVAFWCNPISGHNTLYWYLQNLGQGPELLIRYENEEAVDDSQLPKDRFSAERLKGVDSTLKIQPAELGDSAVYLCASSLGGTGSYNEQFFGPGTRLTVL.

CDR3 region: CSARRVDTQYF. The CDR3 DNA reads as TGCAGTGCTAGGAGAGTAGATACGCAGTATTTT. The chain combines TRBV20-1 with TRBJ2-3, with D unresolved. The CDR3 totals 11 residues. Per germline, CDR1 DFQATT and CDR2 SNEGSKA (reference sequence). V shed 3 bases and J shed 5 bases, with 6 bases lying between them.

The chain couples TRBV6-1 to TRBJ2-3; D is uncertain. From germline, CDR1 is MNHNS and CDR2 SASEGT. The germline V and J ends were trimmed by 5 bases and 1 base, with 10 bases remaining between them. This CDR3 comprises 14 residues. The chain's CDR3 is CASSSTQGTDTQYF. In DNA, the CDR3 is TGTGCCAGCAGTTCTACCCAGGGCACAGATACGCAGTATTTT.

With regard to this clone: Germline is not matched at one junction end, which may reflect a read error. The rearrangement uses TRBV6-1 and TRBJ1-1, with TRBD1 identical over 9 bases. This CDR3 contains 12 residues. Germline V gene sequence: CDR1 MNHNS, CDR2 SASEGT. The CDR3 spells CASQEGGTGTLF. The CDR3 DNA is TGTGCCAGCCAAGAGGGAGGGACAGGGACACTCTTT.

V is TRBV11-3 and J is TRBJ2-2; TRBD1 agrees at 9 bases. CDR1 and CDR2 from the germline V gene are SGHNT and YENEEA. V shed 1 base and J 5 bases; nucleotides not matched to a gene: 8. CDR3 length: 17 residues. CDR3 protein: CASSLGQQGAGTGELFF. For the CDR3, the DNA is TGTGCCAGCAGCTTAGGCCAACAGGGGGCAGGAACCGGGGAGCTGTTTTTT.

CDR3: CASSFIAGGQETQYF. The CDR3 DNA reads as TGTGCCAGCAGTTTCATAGCGGGAGGGCAAGAGACCCAGTACTTC. The rearrangement joins TRBV28 to TRBJ2-5; TRBD2 agrees at 11 bases. Germline V gene sequence: CDR1 MDHEN, CDR2 SYDVKM. The CDR3 runs 15 residues. V shed 3 bases and J 2 bases; nucleotides not matched to a gene: 2.

The chain is built from TRBV10-1 and TRBJ2-5, with TRBD1 matching over 7 bases. The CDR3 is 16 amino acids. Germline assignment: CDR1 WNHNN and CDR2 SYGVQD (reference sequence). J lost 1 base, V lost 3 bases, and 8 bases had no gene match. The CDR3 sequence is CASSDEPDRPQETQYF. The DNA for the CDR3 is TGCGCCAGCAGTGATGAACCGGACAGGCCCCAAGAGACCCAGTACTTC.

This sequence joins TRBV4-2 and TRBJ1-5, with D unclear. The germline V and J ends were trimmed by 4 bases and 2 bases, with 15 bases remaining between them. The germline gives CDR1 LGHNA, CDR2 YNFKEQ. The CDR3 sequence is 16 residues long. CDR3 loop: CASSLTTNGGNQPQHF. The CDR3 DNA reads as TGTGCCAGCAGCCTGACCACCAACGGGGGCAATCAGCCCCAGCATTTT.

The J gene is TRBJ1-1, the V gene TRBV7-9; 8 bases fit TRBD1. Germline-derived CDR1 and CDR2 are SEHNR and FQNEAQ (reference sequence). The CDR3 runs to 13 residues. With 5 bases clipped from V and 4 bases from J, the junction kept 3 bases outside the gene matches. The CDR3 DNA is TGTGCCAGCAGCCGGACAGGGAGCACTGAAGCTTTCTTT. Amino acid sequence: CASSRTGSTEAFF.

The rearrangement links TRBV7-6 to TRBJ2-1; 7 nucleotides match TRBD1. Germline CDR1 reads SGHVS; CDR2 reads FNYEAQ. The CDR3 spans 16 residues. Trimming removed 1 base from V and 0 bases from J; junction bases left unmatched: 3. CDR3 DNA sequence: TGTGCCAGCAGCTTAGTGGGACAGAACTCCTACAATGAGCAGTTCTTC. Translation gives CASSLVGQNSYNEQFF.

The chain joins TRBV2 to TRBJ1-5, with a weak D call TRBD1 (5 bases). V lost 1 base and J 3 bases, leaving 10 bases between the germline ends. The CDR3 spans 15 residues. Germline CDR1 reads SNHLY; CDR2 reads FYNNEI. CDR3 sequence: CASSEEGPINQPQHF. DNA of the CDR3: TGTGCCAGCAGTGAAGAGGGGCCTATCAATCAGCCCCAGCATTTT.

The chain couples TRBV5-6 to TRBJ1-2, with 7 positions matching TRBD1. Unmatched junction bases numbered 17, after V lost 3 bases and J lost 6 bases. Germline V gene lookup returns CDR1 SGHDT and CDR2 YYEEEE. This CDR3 spans 17 amino acids. CDR3 coding DNA: TGTGCCAGCAGCTCCCCGGACAGGTGGGCTAGTATAAATGGCTACACCTTC. Its translation is CASSSPDRWASINGYTF.